Listed below are T cell receptor beta chains from one sample, sequenced in a study of chemoradiotherapy in HPV16-positive cancers. Only in-frame clones appear in the TCRdb table, and some are missing; sequencing was by immunoSEQ multiplex PCR. The data hold about 33,000 clones, with approximately 86% observed a single time. Specimen: blood, collected from a patient who underwent chemoradiotherapy. The receptors were gathered from a human donor with HPV-associated anogenital cancer. CDR3s include the opening cysteine and the closing phenylalanine or tryptophan. D genes are given only for firm matches. Size values are once, few and many counts, or a class for expanded clones, and some rows have none.

V: TRBV15
D: TRBD1
J: TRBJ1-4
size: NA
DNA: TGTGCCACCAGCAGAGGGCAGGGGGCAACTAATGAAAAACTGTTTTTT
CDR3: CATSRGQGATNEKLFF

V: TRBV19
D: NA
J: TRBJ2-3
size: NA
DNA: TGTGCCAGTAGGGACAGTACGAGCACAGATACGCAGTATTTT
CDR3: CASRDSTSTDTQYF

V: TRBV7-9
D: TRBD2
J: TRBJ2-3
size: NA
DNA: TGTGCCAGCAGTCCACAGCGGGGGCAAGATACGCAGTATTTT
CDR3: CASSPQRGQDTQYF

V: TRBV11-2
D: NA
J: TRBJ1-1
size: NA
DNA: TGTGCCAGCGGGGGGCGGCTCACTGAAGCTTTCTTT
CDR3: CASGGRLTEAFF

V: TRBV6-5
D: NA
J: TRBJ2-7
size: NA
DNA: TGTGCCAGCAGCCCCGCGGGTCAGTCCTACGAGCAGTACTTC
CDR3: CASSPAGQSYEQYF

V: TRBV18
D: NA
J: TRBJ1-2
size: NA
DNA: TGTGCCAGCTCCCTCCGAGAGGGTGGCTACACCTTC
CDR3: CASSLREGGYTF

V: TRBV4-1
D: NA
J: TRBJ1-4
size: NA
DNA: TGCGCCAGCAGCCAAGGGACGGCTAATGAAAAACTGTTTTTT
CDR3: CASSQGTANEKLFF

V: TRBV7-2
D: NA
J: TRBJ1-5
size: few
DNA: TGTGCCAGCAGCTTCGTAAACCAGCCCCAGCATTTT
CDR3: CASSFVNQPQHF

V: TRBV28
D: NA
J: TRBJ1-2
size: once
DNA: TGTGCCAGCAGTTTAAGCGGGGAAGGTAACTATGGCTACACCTTC
CDR3: CASSLSGEGNYGYTF

V: TRBV28
D: TRBD2
J: TRBJ2-2
size: NA
DNA: TGTGCCAGCAGTTTTCGGGGGGTTAACACCGGGGAGCTGTTTTTT
CDR3: CASSFRGVNTGELFF

V: TRBV18
D: TRBD1
J: TRBJ2-7
size: NA
DNA: TGTGCCAGCTCACTTGGGACAGGGTCATCCTACGAGCAGTACTTC
CDR3: CASSLGTGSSYEQYF

V: TRBV19
D: NA
J: TRBJ1-5
size: NA
DNA: TGTGCCAGTATGATGGACGGACTCAATCAGCCCCAGCATTTT
CDR3: CASMMDGLNQPQHF

V: TRBV6-5
D: NA
J: TRBJ2-1
size: few
DNA: TGTGCCAGCAGGAGAACTCCTACAGGGTCGGAGCAGTTCTTC
CDR3: CASRRTPTGSEQFF

V: TRBV5-5
D: NA
J: TRBJ2-2
size: NA
DNA: TGTGCCAGCAGCTTAACAGGGAACACCGGGGAGCTGTTTTTT
CDR3: CASSLTGNTGELFF

V: TRBV7-6
D: TRBD1
J: TRBJ1-2
size: NA
DNA: TGTGCCAGCAGCCCTACACGGGACAGCTCCTATGGCTACACCTTC
CDR3: CASSPTRDSSYGYTF

V: TRBV7-2
D: TRBD2
J: TRBJ2-1
size: NA
DNA: TGTGCCAGCAGCTTAGTCGGGGGGGGTAGGGGAAATGAGCAGTTCTTC
CDR3: CASSLVGGGRGNEQFF

V: TRBV19
D: NA
J: TRBJ1-1
size: NA
DNA: TGTGCCAGTAGTGATTTAAGGAAATGGGACACTGAAGCTTTCTTT
CDR3: CASSDLRKWDTEAFF

V: TRBV5-1
D: NA
J: TRBJ2-5
size: NA
DNA: TGCGCCAGCAGCTTGGATCAGGAGACCCAGTACTTC
CDR3: CASSLDQETQYF

V: TRBV18
D: NA
J: TRBJ2-2
size: NA
DNA: TGTGCCAGCTCCCGGGTCCGACAGGCGAACACCGGGGAGCTGTTTTTT
CDR3: CASSRVRQANTGELFF

V: TRBV7-8
D: NA
J: TRBJ2-7
size: NA
DNA: TGTGCCAGCAGCTTAGGGGGGATCTCCTACGAGCAGTACTTC
CDR3: CASSLGGISYEQYF

V: TRBV19
D: NA
J: TRBJ1-2
size: NA
DNA: TGTGCCAGTAGTATAGAAGGACAGAACACCTTC
CDR3: CASSIEGQNTF

V: TRBV4-3
D: NA
J: TRBJ1-2
size: NA
DNA: TGCGCCAGCAGCCAAGACAGGGGAGGTTATGGCTACACCTTC
CDR3: CASSQDRGGYGYTF

V: TRBV5-1
D: NA
J: TRBJ2-5
size: NA
DNA: TGCGCCAGCAGCTTGGGGACAGAGATACAAGAGACCCAGTACTTC
CDR3: CASSLGTEIQETQYF

V: TRBV9
D: NA
J: TRBJ1-2
size: NA
DNA: TGTGCCAGCAGCGTAGAGGTGGGGGGAGGGGGCTATGGCTACACCTTC
CDR3: CASSVEVGGGGYGYTF

V: TRBV6-5
D: TRBD1
J: TRBJ2-1
size: NA
DNA: TGTGCCAGCAGTCCTAGCCCCACTCCCCGGGACAGGCAGTTCTTC
CDR3: CASSPSPTPRDRQFF

V: TRBV10-3
D: NA
J: TRBJ1-5
size: NA
DNA: TGTGCCATCAGTGAGTCGCCAGTTTATAGCAATCAGCCCCAGCATTTT
CDR3: CAISESPVYSNQPQHF

V: TRBV4-3
D: TRBD1
J: TRBJ1-1
size: NA
DNA: TGCGCCAGCAGCCAAGAGTCCGGGACAGGGGACACTGAAGCTTTCTTT
CDR3: CASSQESGTGDTEAFF

V: TRBV27
D: NA
J: TRBJ2-7
size: NA
DNA: TGTGCCAGCAGTACAAGTGGGGGGTCCTACGAGCAGTACTTC
CDR3: CASSTSGGSYEQYF

V: TRBV4-2
D: TRBD2
J: TRBJ2-1
size: NA
DNA: TGTGCCAGCAGCCAAGTTGCTAGCGGGGGGCCTAGCTCCTACAATGAGCAGTTCTTC
CDR3: CASSQVASGGPSSYNEQFF

V: TRBV5-6
D: NA
J: TRBJ1-3
size: NA
DNA: TGTGCCAGCAGCTTGGTTCAGAACGGTGGAAACACCATATATTTT
CDR3: CASSLVQNGGNTIYF

V: TRBV6-5
D: NA
J: TRBJ2-7
size: NA
DNA: TGTGCCAGCAGCGACGACGGTTATACCTACGAGCAGTACTTC
CDR3: CASSDDGYTYEQYF

V: TRBV11-3
D: NA
J: TRBJ2-3
size: NA
DNA: TGTGCCAGCAGCACGGACAGTTCTAGCACAGATACGCAGTATTTT
CDR3: CASSTDSSSTDTQYF

V: TRBV2
D: TRBD1
J: TRBJ1-2
size: NA
DNA: TGTGCCAGCAGGGAACTAAGGACAGGAAACTATGGCTACACCTTC
CDR3: CASRELRTGNYGYTF

V: TRBV12-5
D: NA
J: TRBJ2-2
size: few
DNA: TGTGCTAGATTGACAGGAACGAACACCGGGGAGCTGTTTTTT
CDR3: CARLTGTNTGELFF

V: TRBV29-1
D: NA
J: TRBJ2-4
size: NA
DNA: TGCAGCGTTGACGGGGGAATCAAAAACATTCAGTACTTC
CDR3: CSVDGGIKNIQYF

V: TRBV19
D: TRBD1
J: TRBJ1-5
size: NA
DNA: TGTGCCAGCCGGGCGAGGACAGGGATCAATCAGCCCCAGCATTTT
CDR3: CASRARTGINQPQHF

V: TRBV9
D: NA
J: TRBJ2-2
size: NA
DNA: TGTGCCAGCAGCGTAGAGTCAGGGGATAGGACCGGGGAGCTGTTTTTT
CDR3: CASSVESGDRTGELFF

V: TRBV5-1
D: NA
J: TRBJ2-1
size: once
DNA: TGCGCCAGCAGCTTGATGGGCGCCCTGGCGAATGAGCAGTTCTTC
CDR3: CASSLMGALANEQFF

V: TRBV9
D: TRBD1
J: TRBJ1-2
size: NA
DNA: TGTGCCAGCAGCGTCCTCACAGGGGGTTTTAACTATGGCTACACCTTC
CDR3: CASSVLTGGFNYGYTF

V: TRBV19
D: NA
J: TRBJ2-7
size: NA
DNA: TGTGCCAGTAGTATAGAACTACCCGACTACGAGCAGTACTTC
CDR3: CASSIELPDYEQYF

V: TRBV27
D: NA
J: TRBJ1-5
size: NA
DNA: TGTGCCAGCAGCCGAACAGGGTCGGCCCAGCATTTT
CDR3: CASSRTGSAQHF

V: TRBV6-6
D: NA
J: TRBJ1-5
size: NA
DNA: TGTGCCAGCAGTTACTCTGGGGAAAATCAGCCCCAGCATTTT
CDR3: CASSYSGENQPQHF